Described below is a single T cell receptor (beta chain) sequence and its context. No antigen is known for it. No much larger clone exists at a distance of one base, and base qualities are not known. The method behind the library was 5' RACE. The sample was run on an Illumina HiSeq 2500. A second roughly 6 to 11 cycle PCR used a sample-barcoded 5' primer and a J-beta primer mix. A unique molecular identifier was introduced onto each TCR beta cDNA molecule by a template-switch 5' adaptor carrying 12 random nucleotides. Each sample yielded at least 2.5 million CDR3-containing paired-end reads. First-strand cDNA synthesis was performed from all RNA using the Mint cDNA synthesis kit, with priming by a TRBC-specific oligonucleotide. After uracil-DNA glycosylase treatment, a first 18-cycle PCR used universal primers M1SS and BC2_uni_R on all cDNA. The paper's data handling went like this. For normalization, 1 million high-quality reads were randomly selected from each sample, with every read carrying a distinct molecular identifier. Reads with shared molecular identifiers were discarded instead of being binned into consensus sequences. MiTCR, with a Q25 quality threshold and the strictest error-elimination algorithm, was used for CDR3 identification, clonotype clustering and error correction. A nonparametric unseen species model with Euler transformation was used to estimate a lower bound on total TCR beta diversity. Clones were called with MiXCR by TCRdb after fastp trimmed the public reads at Q25, and only in-frame beta chains were retained. Entries that share a CDR3 protein sequence are merged under the most common genes and DNA. The V and J calls were determined by TCRdb, not by the authors. The sample table records some 1.5 million distinct CDR3 sequences; roughly 27% of these occur just once. The leading ten clones occupy 7.7% of the sample.

The entry originates in a study of blood T cells in healthy people across ages (dated by TCRdb to 2015 to 2017). A note on the overall study: In model experiments, roughly one uniquely barcoded TCR beta cDNA molecule per two T cells was captured by template switching. The donors were divided into four age groups: young (average 16 years), middle-aged (approximately 42), aged (roughly 60) and long-lived (roughly 86). To avoid experimental bias, donors of different ages were distributed randomly across sequencing lanes. To track age-related changes in TCR beta repertoire diversity, the study relied on deep sequencing normalized with unique cDNA molecular identifiers. Two additional independent replicas of 1 million unique cDNA reads from the same blood draw were analyzed for two donors (one aged 18 to 29 and one aged 80 or older).

The 39 donors, aged roughly 6 to 100 years, were systemically healthy Caucasian individuals from Russia. Each donor gave 8 to 10 milliliters of peripheral blood, drawn into EDTA-treated Vacutainer tubes. Ficoll-Paque density-gradient centrifugation was used to isolate PBMCs, with at least 7 million per sample. Total RNA, at least 6 micrograms per sample, was extracted from PBMCs with Trizol reagent. For every donor, an aliquot of PBMCs went through flow cytometry to measure the percentages of naive CD45RAhigh/CD27high T cells. The investigation overall reported the following: Estimates of total diversity based on one million sequenced T cells were regarded as lower bounds and as underestimates. Because donor CMV infection status was unknown, age-related changes in expanded clonotypes were potentially confounded. Compared with the aged group, more naive CD4+ T cells, fewer expanded clones and increased TCR diversity were shown by the long-lived group, suggesting age selection. There was a strong correlation between observed TCR beta diversity and the percentage of naive T cells measured by flow cytometry. Bulk unsorted PBMC profiling prevented conclusive comparison of naive and antigen-experienced compartments. As age increased, observed TCR beta diversity per million T cells dropped in a roughly linear way, and a significant reduction was already evident by age about 40.

The receptor was derived from a woman in her twenties or thirties in good health. Sequencing was done on a sample of blood.

For the CDR3, the sequence is CASSQVLGQGISRNGYEQYF. In nucleotides, the sequence is TGTGCCAGCAGCCAAGTCCTTGGGCAGGGGATTTCACGCAACGGCTACGAGCAGTACTTC. Recombination connected TRBV3-1 to TRBJ2-7; a weak D assignment points to TRBD1 (6 bases agree). The CDR3 runs 20 residues from the cysteine to the phenylalanine. Only the CDR3 portion is preserved as DNA: 60 bases, with reading frame beginning at the first base. Per the germline V gene (reference sequence), LGHDT is the CDR1 and YNNKEL is the CDR2. Trimming costs V 1 base and J 3 bases, and their ends lie 28 bases apart.